This paragraph covers one TCR beta chain sequence. This CDR3 is built from 14 residues. Germline lookup yields CDR1 MGHRA and CDR2 YSYEKL. J gave up 6 bases and V 4 bases, and 8 bases lay outside the gene matches. These data are taken from a study of CD8 T cells in Susac syndrome. Reverse transcription of about 0.45 to 1 ug RNA used random hexamers. One entry per CDR3 protein, called by TCRdb with MiXCR from the immunoSEQ multiplex PCR reads. The repertoire holds roughly 150,000 distinct CDR3 sequences, with roughly 94% as singletons. Blood CD8+ and CD4+ T cells underwent high-throughput TCR beta sequencing.

Sequenced input: CD8+ T cells from PBMCs. The clonotype comes from a human donor with multiple sclerosis. V usage is TRBV4-1 and J usage is TRBJ1-2; 7 bases line up with TRBD1. CDR3 protein: CASSPKQGNHGYTF. DNA for the CDR3: TGCGCCAGCAGCCCCAAACAGGGGAATCATGGCTACACCTTC.